These 24 T cell receptor beta chains originate from one sample sequenced in a study of regulatory T cells in long-lasting Graves disease. Building the TCR beta libraries relied on iRepertoire HTBI primers, and CDR3 regions underwent Arm-PCR. TCRdb processed the multiplex PCR reads anew with MiXCR; each CDR3 protein has one entry. Of fewer than 400,000 distinct CDR3 sequences in the sample, 15% to 20% were seen once. Time point: newly diagnosed GD, antithyroid drugs for less than 3 months. Scientists built the TCR library using RNA that was extracted from PBMCs. The specimen was peripheral blood mononuclear cells (PBMCs), collected at new diagnosis, from a patient treated with antithyroid drugs. These receptors were taken from a female donor with Graves disease.

This clonotype was seen a few times. A clone one base away is much larger, so this may be a read error. The chain joins TRBV5-1 to TRBJ2-3; maybe TRBD1 (5 bases). CDR1 is SGHRS and CDR2 is YFSETQ in the germline V gene. V was trimmed by 6 bases and J by 4 bases, leaving 21 bases between them. The CDR3 consists of 16 residues. CDR3 protein: CASNPEPAPRADTQYF. The DNA of the CDR3 is TGCGCCAGCAACCCTGAGCCAGCACCCAGGGCAGATACGCAGTATTTT.

This clonotype has ten or more counts. The gene calls are TRBV5-1 and TRBJ2-3; 8 bases fit TRBD1. The germline CDR1 and CDR2 sequences are SGHRS and YFSETQ. The CDR3 covers 16 residues. J gave up 1 base and V 2 bases, and 6 bases lay outside the gene matches. CDR3 sequence reads: CASSFPDRGGTDTQYF. The CDR3 nucleotides are TGCGCCAGCAGCTTTCCTGACAGGGGCGGCACAGATACGCAGTATTTT.

With respect to this clonotype: A read error may be the cause here, since a much bigger clone is one base away. The chain recombines TRBV20-1 with TRBJ2-1; unclear D gene. CDR3 length: 14 amino acids. CDR1 is DFQATT, CDR2 SNEGSKA, per germline (reference sequence). The CDR3 DNA reads as TGCAGTGCTTTGTCGGATAGTCCCTACGATGAGCAGTTCTTC. Its protein is CSALSDSPYDEQFF.

This clonotype has at least ten counts. This sequence joins TRBV2 and TRBJ2-3; TRBD2 might be the D (5 bases). Deletions cut 6 bases from V and 3 bases from J, with 13 bases between. Per germline, CDR1 SNHLY and CDR2 FYNNEI. The CDR3 length is 14 residues. The CDR3 spells CASSPGGFTDTQYF. The CDR3 nucleotides are TGTGCCAGCAGCCCTGGAGGTTTTACAGATACGCAGTATTTT.

The sample holds many counts of this clonotype. The chain joins TRBV10-3 to TRBJ2-3; D unresolved. Matching the DNA end better, TRBJ1-1 makes the J call doubtful. The CDR3 runs to 12 residues. Looked up from germline, CDR1 is ENHRY and CDR2 is SYGVKD. The CDR3 sequence is CAIRINTDEAFF. In nucleotides, the CDR3 is TGTGCCATCAGGATTAATACAGATGAAGCTTTCTTT.

This clonotype was picked up many times. In DNA form, the CDR3 reads TGTGCCAGCTCACCACCTATGACAATCAATGAGCAGTTCTTC. As protein: CASSPPMTINEQFF. The chain carries TRBV18 and TRBJ2-1; the D is unclear. Between the trimmed V and J ends, which lost 0 bases and 6 bases, there was a span of 9 bases. CDR1 and CDR2 (germline): KGHSH, LQKENI. This CDR3 is 14 amino acids long.

This clonotype was seen ten or more times. This sequence joins TRBV2 and TRBJ2-5, with D perhaps TRBD1 (6 bases). Trimming shortened V by 0 bases and J by 4 bases, and 6 bases separated the two germline ends. The CDR3 is 13 residues long. CDR1 is SNHLY, CDR2 FYNNEI, per germline. CDR3 amino acids: CASSEAGGETQYF. DNA of the CDR3: TGTGCCAGCAGTGAAGCAGGGGGAGAGACCCAGTACTTC.

This clonotype was counted a single time. The rearrangement links TRBV6-1 to TRBJ2-7; 16 nucleotides match TRBD2. Germline CDR1 MNHNS, CDR2 SASEGT. The CDR3 contains 21 residues. With V trimmed by 5 bases and J by 3 bases, 19 bases remained unmatched. CDR3 loop: CASSPIGTSGRVGAIIYEQYF. The CDR3 DNA sequence: TGTGCCAGCAGTCCCATTGGGACTAGCGGGAGGGTCGGGGCAATAATCTACGAGCAGTACTTC.

This clonotype was counted ten times or more. The V call is TRBV18, the J call TRBJ2-5; D is tentatively TRBD1 or TRBD2 (5 bases each). CDR3 length: 13 amino acids. V shed 3 bases and J shed 0 bases, with 5 bases lying between them. The germline V gene encodes CDR1 KGHSH and CDR2 LQKENI. The CDR3 bases are TGTGCCAGCTCACCGGGACACCAAGAGACCCAGTACTTC. Encoded protein: CASSPGHQETQYF.

This clonotype was recorded many times. The gene calls are TRBV5-1 and TRBJ2-3; TRBD1 is a possible D gene (5 bases). V lost 3 bases and J 0 bases, leaving 8 bases between the germline ends. The CDR3 consists of 14 residues. CDR1 SGHRS and CDR2 YFSETQ come from the germline V gene. The chain's CDR3 is CASSWTSSTDTQYF. CDR3 bases: TGCGCCAGCAGCTGGACATCTAGCACAGATACGCAGTATTTT.

This chain links TRBV24-1 with TRBJ1-1; TRBD1 matches at 8 bases. The germline CDR1 and CDR2 sequences are KGHDR and SFDVKD. The CDR3 loop spans 15 amino acids. Unmatched junction bases numbered 6, after V lost 3 bases and J lost 4 bases. The CDR3 nucleotides read TGTGCCACCAGTGATCCCCTTACAGGGGGCACTGAAGCTTTCTTT. It codes for CATSDPLTGGTEAFF.

Concerning this clonotype itself: This likely stems from a read error, as it lies one base from a far larger clone. The rearrangement joins TRBV2 to TRBJ2-7; no clear D gene. Germline assignment: CDR1 SNHLY and CDR2 FYNNEI. The CDR3 runs 13 residues. V was clipped by 11 bases and J by 6 bases, with 20 bases between them. The CDR3, as DNA: TGTGCCGGCTCACCCTACCTCGGGCCCGAGCAGTACTTC. This codes for CAGSPYLGPEQYF.

This clonotype was observed at least ten times. This chain joins TRBV19 and TRBJ2-2; D unclear. V was cut by 0 bases and J by 6 bases, with 20 bases left in between. The CDR3 runs 18 residues. The germline V gene encodes CDR1 LNHDA and CDR2 SQIVND (reference sequence). The CDR3 DNA reads as TGTGCCAGTAGTATAGATCACCGGGTTCCCGCCTTAGCCGGGGAGCTGTTTTTT. Translated, it gives CASSIDHRVPALAGELFF.

The table lists this clonotype with many counts. The genes are TRBV14 and TRBJ2-7; possibly TRBD1 or TRBD2 for D (5 bases each). The V and J ends lost 6 bases and 6 bases respectively, with 18 bases between them. CDR3 size: 14 residues. The germline V gene has CDR1 SGHDN and CDR2 FVKESK. In DNA, the CDR3 is TGTGCCAGCAGTCCCCCGGGGCCCAGCGGCGAGCAGTACTTC. Translating it yields CASSPPGPSGEQYF.

Comment on this clonotype: Being one base from a much bigger clone, this may be a read error. The rearrangement uses TRBV6-1 and TRBJ2-1, with 15 bases fitting TRBD2. The length of the CDR3 is 19 residues. With V trimmed by 6 bases and J by 6 bases, 15 bases remained unmatched. Germline loops: CDR1 MNHNS, CDR2 SASEGT. The CDR3 region has the DNA TGTGCCAGCAGATCAGGAGTCGGACTAGCGGGAGGGGCGGGCAATGAGCAGTTCTTC. Its protein product is CASRSGVGLAGGAGNEQFF.

On this clonotype itself: A read error may be the cause here, since a much bigger clone is one base away. The genes are TRBV2 and TRBJ1-5, with D unclear. Germline V CDR1 and CDR2: SNHLY, FYNNEI. CDR3 length: 12 residues. CDR3: CASTTMNQSQHF. The CDR3 DNA reads TGTGCCAGCACGACGATGAATCAGTCCCAGCATTTT. Full variable domain (remainder filled in from reference TRBV2 and TRBJ1-5): EPEVTQTPSHQVTQMGQEVILRCVPISNHLYFYWYRQILGQKVEFLVSFYNNEISEKSEIFDDQFSVERPDGSNFTLKIRSTKLEDSAMYFCASTTMNQSQHFGDGTRLSIL.

The table lists this clonotype with many counts. The chain links TRBV2 to TRBJ2-7, with D perhaps TRBD1 (5 bases). The CDR3 is 15 residues long. Trimming took 3 bases from V and 1 from J, leaving 13 bases between them. Germline loops: CDR1 SNHLY, CDR2 FYNNEI. The CDR3: CASSDRGGHSYEQYF. CDR3 in DNA: TGTGCCAGCAGTGATCGTGGCGGACATTCCTACGAGCAGTACTTC.

This clonotype was observed many times. This sequence joins TRBV6-4 and TRBJ2-3, with 8 bases identical to TRBD2. CDR3 length: 13 residues. Germline lookup yields CDR1 MRHNA and CDR2 SNTAGT. V dropped 3 bases and J dropped 9; count of bases not matched to a gene: 5. CDR3 coding DNA: TGTGCCAGCAGTGAAGCGGGAGAAAGAACGCAGTATTTT. This encodes CASSEAGERTQYF.

J is TRBJ2-3 and V is TRBV7-9; 8 bases agree with TRBD2. CDR1 and CDR2 (germline): SEHNR, FQNEAQ (reference sequence). This CDR3 spans 17 amino acids. The junction had 9 bases not matched to a gene; V was cut back by 0 bases and J by 4 bases. The chain's CDR3 is CASSLASSGGPADTQYF. The CDR3 DNA reads TGTGCCAGCAGCTTAGCAAGCTCGGGAGGGCCTGCAGATACGCAGTATTTT. The variable domain in full, with the rest retrieved from reference TRBV7-9 and TRBJ2-3, is DTGVSQNPRHKITKRGQNVTFRCDPISEHNRLYWYRQTLGQGPEFLTYFQNEAQLEKSRLLSDRFSAERPKGSFSTLEIQRTEQGDSAMYLCASSLASSGGPADTQYFGPGTRLTVL.

This clonotype was seen many times. The chain carries TRBV11-1 and TRBJ2-7, with 9 bases lining up with TRBD2. The CDR3 totals 16 residues. Germline V gene lookup returns CDR1 SGHAT and CDR2 FQDESV (reference sequence). Trimming took 2 bases from V and 4 from J; bases not matched to a gene: 9. CDR3 DNA: TGTGCCAGCAGCTTAAGCTCTGGCCTAGCGGGATACGAGCAGTACTTC. Translating gives CASSLSSGLAGYEQYF.

This clonotype was seen many times. The chain couples TRBV4-2 to TRBJ2-3; no clear D. The CDR3 consists of 15 residues. Per the germline V gene, CDR1 is LGHNA and CDR2 is YNFKEQ. V lost 0 bases and J lost 3, with 10 bases in between. The CDR3 nucleotides read TGTGCCAGCAGCCAAGATGGGATACAGACAGATACGCAGTATTTT. Residues: CASSQDGIQTDTQYF.

This clonotype was detected many times. The gene calls are TRBV25-1 and TRBJ1-3, with D perhaps matching TRBD1 (6 bases). V was cut by 1 base and J by 4 bases, with 11 bases left in between. The CDR3 length is 15 residues. Per the germline V gene, CDR1 is MGHDK and CDR2 is SYGVNS. The CDR3 sequence is CASSEFRGGGNTIYF. In nucleotides, the CDR3 is TGTGCCAGCAGTGAATTTCGAGGGGGGGGAAACACCATATATTTT.

In this sample, this clonotype turned up a few times. The chain recombines TRBV18 with TRBJ2-7, with D uncertain. From germline, CDR1 is KGHSH and CDR2 LQKENI. This CDR3 region has 13 residues. The ends were cut back, 3 bases at V and 5 bases at J, with 11 bases in the middle. CDR3 protein: CASSPSVDHEQYF. The CDR3 DNA reads as TGTGCCAGCTCACCCTCGGTAGACCACGAGCAGTACTTC.

This clonotype was seen repeatedly, ten times or more. The CDR3: CATRGVNTDTQYF. DNA of the CDR3: TGTGCCACCAGAGGAGTGAACACAGATACGCAGTATTTT. V and J are TRBV24-1 and TRBJ2-3; D gene ambiguous. With 7 bases removed from V and 2 bases from J, the gap between germline ends came to 9 bases. The CDR3 runs 13 residues. CDR1 is KGHDR, CDR2 SFDVKD, per germline.